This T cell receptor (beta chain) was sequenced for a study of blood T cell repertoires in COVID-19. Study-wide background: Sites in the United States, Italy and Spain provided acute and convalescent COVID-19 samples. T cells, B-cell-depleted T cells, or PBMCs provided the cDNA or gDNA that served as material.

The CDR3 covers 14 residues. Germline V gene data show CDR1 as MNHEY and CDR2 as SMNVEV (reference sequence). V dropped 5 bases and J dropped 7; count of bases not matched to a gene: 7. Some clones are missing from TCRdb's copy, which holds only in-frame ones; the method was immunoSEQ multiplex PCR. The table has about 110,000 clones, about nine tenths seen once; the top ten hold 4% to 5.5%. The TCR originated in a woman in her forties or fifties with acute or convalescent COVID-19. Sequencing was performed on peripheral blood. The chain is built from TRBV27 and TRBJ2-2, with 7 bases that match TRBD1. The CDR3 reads CASSPGDSGGELFF. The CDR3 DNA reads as TGTGCCAGCAGTCCAGGGGACAGCGGCGGGGAGCTGTTTTTT.